Shown below are 19 T cell receptor beta chains from a single sample sequenced in a study of shared clonotypes between healthy human individuals (dated by TCRdb to 2018 to 2020). The library was produced with the immunoSEQ multiplex PCR assay. The clones in this table, taken by TCRdb from immuneACCESS, are in-frame only. Not every clone is retained; where verified, under half of the shortfall comes from an unresolved V gene, and the cause of the rest is unknown. The sample profile shows approximately 500,000 clones; about four fifths of them were found once. The ten largest make up 10% to 15% of the sample. Sequenced material: PBMCs. All receptors come from a woman aged 40 to 50 in good health. Some clones in this sample may be carry-over from other donors' samples.

There are a few counts of this clone. V is TRBV2 and J is TRBJ1-1; 7 bases line up with TRBD1. V dropped 7 bases and J dropped 1; count of bases not matched to a gene: 3. CDR3 length: 13 amino acids. Germline-derived CDR1 and CDR2 are SNHLY and FYNNEI. CDR3: CASKGQQNTEAFF. The CDR3 DNA sequence: TGTGCCAGCAAGGGACAGCAGAACACTGAAGCTTTCTTT.

This clone was found once. The V call is TRBV19, the J call TRBJ2-6; D is unclear. Between the trimmed V and J ends, which lost 0 bases and 2 bases, there was a span of 20 bases. This CDR3 spans 20 amino acids. Germline V gene data show CDR1 as LNHDA and CDR2 as SQIVND (reference sequence). For the CDR3, the DNA is TGTGCCAGTAGTATAGATACCCACTCCCCGGATTTTACTGGGGCCAACGTCCTGACTTTC. Encoded protein: CASSIDTHSPDFTGANVLTF.

The chain uses TRBV4-1 and TRBJ2-5; 10 bases fit TRBD2. V was clipped by 1 base and J by 4 bases; unmatched bases: 9. Germline V gene lookup returns CDR1 MGHRA and CDR2 YSYEKL. This CDR3 has 17 amino acids. This chain's CDR3 is CASSQGAGLAEGETQYF. The CDR3 region has the DNA TGCGCCAGCAGCCAAGGGGCAGGACTAGCGGAGGGAGAGACCCAGTACTTC.

The chain uses TRBV7-2 and TRBJ2-1; D is unresolved. Trimming stripped 8 bases from V and 9 bases from J, with 17 bases between. Germline V gives CDR1 SGHTA, CDR2 FQGNSA. The CDR3 runs 13 residues. The CDR3 spells CASRPVGSIEQFF. CDR3 DNA sequence: TGTGCCAGCCGCCCTGTCGGGTCTATTGAGCAGTTCTTC.

Ten or more counts support this clone. This chain links TRBV7-9 with TRBJ2-7; tentatively, D is TRBD1 or TRBD2 (5 bases each). Germline V lookup: CDR1 SEHNR, CDR2 FQNEAQ (reference sequence). Trimming removed 5 bases from V and 7 bases from J, with 21 bases in between. The CDR3 loop spans 15 amino acids. CDR3 in DNA: TGTGCCAGCAGCCACACCTTGTCCGGGGCAAGGGAGCAGTACTTC. Protein product: CASSHTLSGAREQYF.

This clone was found once. The chain couples TRBV28 to TRBJ2-6, with a weak D call TRBD2 (6 bases). This CDR3 region has 17 residues. V dropped 5 bases and J dropped 0 bases, with 14 bases sitting between them. Germline-derived CDR1 and CDR2 are MDHEN and SYDVKM. The CDR3: CASSDRDWSSGANVLTF. The CDR3 DNA reads TGTGCCAGCAGTGATAGGGACTGGAGCTCTGGGGCCAACGTCCTGACTTTC.

This chain uses TRBV4-3 with TRBJ2-1, with 8 bases identical to TRBD2. Germline trimming cut 5 bases from V and 0 bases from J; bases unmatched to any gene: 6. The CDR3 is made up of 16 amino acids. CDR1 and CDR2 from the germline V gene are LGHNA and YSLEER. The chain's CDR3 is CASSWGGTSSYNEQFF. CDR3 bases: TGCGCCAGCAGCTGGGGCGGGACTAGCTCCTACAATGAGCAGTTCTTC.

V usage is TRBV27 and J usage is TRBJ2-3; TRBD2 matches at 9 bases. CDR1 is MNHEY, CDR2 SMNVEV, per germline (reference sequence). The CDR3 has 21 residues. Germline trimming cut 8 bases from V and 0 bases from J; bases unmatched to any gene: 24. CDR3 sequence reads: CASRFSPPGTSLRPSTDTQYF. The CDR3 nucleotides read TGTGCCAGCCGCTTCTCCCCCCCCGGGACTAGCCTTAGACCAAGCACAGATACGCAGTATTTT.

The V and J genes are TRBV7-3 and TRBJ2-6; 8 positions agree with TRBD2. CDR1 is SGHTA, CDR2 FQGTGA, per germline. V lost 4 bases to trimming and J lost 5 bases; unmatched junction nucleotides: 10. This CDR3 contains 17 residues. The CDR3 region is CASSSQSGSAWANVLTF. The CDR3 coding sequence is TGTGCCAGCAGCTCTCAGAGCGGGAGTGCTTGGGCCAACGTCCTGACTTTC.

The J gene is TRBJ1-3, the V gene TRBV4-1; no firm D call. This CDR3 spans 17 amino acids. V was cut by 2 bases and J by 4 bases, with 18 bases left in between. Germline V CDR1 and CDR2: MGHRA, YSYEKL. In nucleotides, the CDR3 is TGCGCCAGCAGCCAATGGACGAGCGTGGGCGGGGGAAACACCATATATTTT. Amino acids: CASSQWTSVGGGNTIYF.

The V call is TRBV2, the J call TRBJ1-1, with D uncertain. The CDR3 spans 13 residues. Germline values: CDR1 SNHLY, CDR2 FYNNEI. The V end lost 3 bases, the J end lost 4 bases, and 9 bases lay between the germline ends. Written as DNA, the CDR3 is TGTGCCAGCAGTGAGGGCCGCGGCACTGAAGCTTTCTTT. Its protein is CASSEGRGTEAFF.

This clone was counted a few times. The chain joins TRBV7-9 to TRBJ1-3; no reliable D call. This CDR3 spans 15 amino acids. V lost 0 bases and J lost 2, with 8 bases in between. Germline CDR1 and CDR2: SEHNR and FQNEAQ (reference sequence). The CDR3: CASSLAGNPGNTIYF. The CDR3 bases are TGTGCCAGCAGCTTAGCAGGGAACCCTGGAAACACCATATATTTT.

The chain links TRBV9 to TRBJ2-2, with TRBD1 identical over 9 bases. Unmatched junction bases numbered 8, after V lost 6 bases and J lost 5 bases. From germline, CDR1 is SGDLS and CDR2 YYNGEE. The CDR3 covers 15 residues. In DNA, the CDR3 is TGTGCCAGCACAAAACAGGGGGCGCGAACCGGGGAGCTGTTTTTT. It specifies CASTKQGARTGELFF.

This chain links TRBV18 with TRBJ2-6, with TRBD1 matching over 8 bases. The CDR3 covers 16 residues. CDR1 and CDR2 from the germline V gene are KGHSH and LQKENI. With V trimmed by 3 bases and J by 4 bases, 5 bases remained unmatched. The CDR3 protein is CASSPTGDSGANVLTF. The CDR3 bases are TGTGCCAGCTCACCGACAGGGGATTCCGGGGCCAACGTCCTGACTTTC.

The V call is TRBV4-2, the J call TRBJ2-3; D may be TRBD2 (7 bases). Germline V gives CDR1 LGHNA, CDR2 YNFKEQ. The V end lost 5 bases, the J end lost 6 bases, and 18 bases lay between the germline ends. The CDR3 is made up of 15 amino acids. The CDR3 here is CASSFAGAHGDTQYF. CDR3 DNA: TGTGCCAGCAGCTTCGCGGGGGCGCACGGGGATACGCAGTATTTT.

The CDR3 coding sequence is TGTGCCAGCAATGGGGACAACTATGGCTACACCTTC. This codes for CASNGDNYGYTF. The J gene is TRBJ1-2, the V gene TRBV9; weak D call: TRBD1 (5 bases). V was shortened by 6 bases and J by 2 bases, with 8 bases between the two germline ends. Germline V lookup: CDR1 SGDLS, CDR2 YYNGEE. There are 12 residues in the CDR3.

V and J are TRBV27 and TRBJ2-7, with 8 bases that match TRBD2. The CDR3 has 13 residues. The trim removed 6 bases at V and 5 bases at J, leaving 6 bases unmatched. Germline V gives CDR1 MNHEY, CDR2 SMNVEV (reference sequence). CDR3 nucleotides: TGTGCCAGCAGGGACGCGGGGGGTAACGAGCAGTACTTC. Its translation: CASRDAGGNEQYF.

The J gene is TRBJ1-2, the V gene TRBV29-1; D is unclear. The CDR3 is made up of 14 amino acids. Germline V gene lookup returns CDR1 SQVTM and CDR2 ANQGSEA. V lost 3 bases and J 7 bases, leaving 18 bases between the germline ends. The CDR3 sequence is CSVDGLTPQAGYTF. CDR3 in DNA: TGCAGCGTTGACGGCCTGACACCGCAAGCTGGCTACACCTTC. The full variable domain, its missing parts supplied by reference TRBV29-1 and TRBJ1-2, is SAVISQKPSRDICQRGTSLTIQCQVDSQVTMMFWYRQQPGQSLTLIATANQGSEATYESGFVIDKFPISRPNLTFSTLTVSNMSPEDSSIYLCSVDGLTPQAGYTFGSGTRLTVV.

This chain uses TRBV13 with TRBJ1-3, with 7 bases aligning to TRBD1. Trimming at V came to 0 bases and at J to 4 bases, leaving 12 bases not matched to a gene. The V gene's germline CDR1 is PRHDT and CDR2 FYEKMQ (reference sequence). This CDR3 has 18 amino acids. CDR3 residues: CASSLGYRGRSLGNTIYF. CDR3 sequence (DNA): TGTGCCAGCAGCTTAGGATACAGGGGTAGATCGTTGGGAAACACCATATATTTT. The full variable domain, rest sourced from reference TRBV13 and TRBJ1-3, is AAGVIQSPRHLIKEKRETATLKCYPIPRHDTVYWYQQGPGQDPQFLISFYEKMQSDKGSIPDRFSAQQFSDYHSELNMSSLELGDSALYFCASSLGYRGRSLGNTIYFGEGSWLTVV.